The next 14 T cell receptor beta chains were all read from a single sample in a study of blood T cell repertoires in COVID-19. Produced via immunoSEQ multiplex PCR; TCRdb's table is partial and in-frame only. The data hold about 150,000 clones, with under 95% observed a single time. Sequencing was performed on peripheral blood. These receptors were collected from a middle-aged man with acute or convalescent COVID-19.

The rearrangement joins TRBV5-4 to TRBJ2-7; 8 nucleotides align to TRBD2. V was pared by 0 bases and J by 1 base, with 12 bases of the junction left unmatched. Germline V gives CDR1 SGHNT, CDR2 YYREEE (reference sequence). This CDR3 contains 18 residues. The CDR3 here is CASSLAALSGSVSYEQYF. Written as DNA, the CDR3 is TGTGCCAGCAGCTTGGCCGCACTAAGCGGGAGTGTATCCTACGAGCAGTACTTC.

V usage is TRBV4-2 and J usage is TRBJ1-3; no definite D call. V was trimmed by 3 bases and J by 2 bases, leaving 8 bases between them. The germline CDR1 and CDR2 sequences are LGHNA and YNFKEQ. CDR3 size: 14 residues. The CDR3 DNA reads as TGTGCCAGCAGCCACCCTCCGGCTGGAAACACCATATATTTT. As protein: CASSHPPAGNTIYF.

This sequence joins TRBV7-9 and TRBJ2-3; a possible D gene is TRBD1 (5 bases). With 5 bases removed from V and 3 bases from J, the gap between germline ends came to 9 bases. Germline CDR1 and CDR2: SEHNR and FQNEAQ (reference sequence). The CDR3 length is 13 residues. Here the CDR3 reads CASSAGFTDTQYF. The CDR3, as DNA: TGTGCCAGCAGCGCAGGGTTTACAGATACGCAGTATTTT.

This clone was counted only a few times. CDR3 region: CASSPWEPDEAFF. The DNA for the CDR3 is TGTGCCAGCAGCCCCTGGGAGCCCGATGAAGCTTTCTTT. The rearrangement links TRBV5-5 to TRBJ1-1, with no clear D. CDR3 size: 13 residues. The V gene lost 4 bases and the J gene lost 7 bases, with 14 bases spanning the gap. The V gene's germline CDR1 is SGHKS and CDR2 YYEKEE (reference sequence).

The CDR3, as DNA: TGTGCCAGCAGCTTTACAGGGACCACCTACGAGCAGTACTTC. Amino acid sequence: CASSFTGTTYEQYF. This chain uses TRBV11-2 with TRBJ2-7, with a weak D call TRBD1 (6 bases). Per germline, CDR1 SGHAT and CDR2 FQNNGV. The CDR3 extends over 14 amino acids. Trimming shortened V by 3 bases and J by 2 bases, and 11 bases separated the two germline ends.

J is TRBJ2-3 and V is TRBV2, with 13 bases fitting TRBD2. Germline CDR1 and CDR2: SNHLY and FYNNEI. With 5 bases clipped from V and 5 bases from J, the junction kept 4 bases outside the gene matches. The CDR3 is 15 residues long. In DNA, the CDR3 is TGTGCCAGCAGTATTGGACTAGCGGGAGAAGATACGCAGTATTTT. Translating gives CASSIGLAGEDTQYF.

The genes are TRBV18 and TRBJ2-5; 7 bases align to TRBD1. CDR1 KGHSH and CDR2 LQKENI come from the germline V gene. V lost 6 bases, J lost 2 bases, and 9 bases stayed unmatched. This CDR3 has 15 residues. The chain's CDR3 is CASSSIGGPQETQYF. The DNA of the CDR3 is TGTGCCAGCTCTTCAATAGGGGGCCCGCAAGAGACCCAGTACTTC. Full variable domain (missing parts from reference TRBV18 and TRBJ2-5): NAGVMQNPRHLVRRRGQEARLRCSPMKGHSHVYWYRQLPEEGLKFMVYLQKENIIDESGMPKERFSAEFPKEGPSILRIQQVVRGDSAAYFCASSSIGGPQETQYFGPGTRLLVL.

The rearrangement joins TRBV7-9 to TRBJ1-1; a weak D match, TRBD1 (6 bases). The CDR3 contains 13 residues. V gave up 5 bases and J gave up 3 bases, with 10 bases separating them. In germline, CDR1 is SEHNR, CDR2 FQNEAQ (reference sequence). CDR3 DNA: TGTGCCAGCAGCACACAGGGTGACACTGAAGCTTTCTTT. It translates to CASSTQGDTEAFF.

The V and J genes are TRBV4-1 and TRBJ1-2, with TRBD1 matching over 10 bases. The CDR3 has 15 residues. The J segment lost 5 bases and the V segment lost 1 base, leaving 4 bases of the junction unmatched. Germline V gives CDR1 MGHRA, CDR2 YSYEKL. The CDR3 spells CASSQGQGATYGYTF. For the CDR3, the DNA is TGCGCCAGCAGCCAAGGACAGGGGGCGACGTATGGCTACACCTTC.

V and J are TRBV19 and TRBJ2-7, with TRBD2 identical over 11 bases. CDR1 and CDR2 (germline): LNHDA, SQIVND (reference sequence). CDR3 size: 13 residues. The junction had 5 bases not matched to a gene; V was cut back by 6 bases and J by 7 bases. Here the CDR3 reads CASRGLAGGEQYF. The CDR3 DNA follows: TGTGCCAGTAGAGGCCTAGCGGGAGGAGAGCAGTACTTC. The full variable domain, completed using reference TRBV19 and TRBJ2-7, is DGGITQSPKYLFRKEGQNVTLSCEQNLNHDAMYWYRQDPGQGLRLIYYSQIVNDFQKGDIAEGYSVSREKKESFPLTVTSAQKNPTAFYLCASRGLAGGEQYFGPGTRLTVT.

This sequence joins TRBV10-2 and TRBJ2-5; TRBD1 aligns across 7 bases. Per germline, CDR1 WSHSY and CDR2 SAAADI. The V segment lost 7 bases and the J segment 4 bases; nucleotides outside the gene matches: 6. The CDR3 loop spans 13 amino acids. CDR3 sequence: CASTGQDRETQYF. The CDR3 nucleotides are TGCGCCAGCACCGGACAGGACCGAGAGACCCAGTACTTC.

Remarks on this clone: Other DNA variants within this sample encode the same CDR3. The chain employs TRBV19 and TRBJ2-1, with a weak D call TRBD1 (5 bases). Trimming removed 6 bases at V and 4 bases at J, with 10 bases between. Germline V gene lookup returns CDR1 LNHDA and CDR2 SQIVND (reference sequence). The CDR3 consists of 13 residues. CDR3 coding DNA: TGTGCCAGTAGGAGCAGGGCTTACAATGAGCAGTTCTTC. This translates into CASRSRAYNEQFF.

The chain joins TRBV10-1 to TRBJ2-1, with 9 bases lining up with TRBD1. The CDR3 totals 14 residues. Per the germline V gene, CDR1 is WNHNN and CDR2 is SYGVQD (reference sequence). V trimming: 6 bases; J trimming: 4 bases; junction bases outside the gene matches: 4. The CDR3: CASSDRGEYNEQFF. The CDR3 DNA sequence: TGCGCCAGCAGCGACAGGGGGGAATACAATGAGCAGTTCTTC.

The chain employs TRBV11-2 and TRBJ2-2, with 7 bases fitting TRBD1. Trimming at V came to 5 bases and at J to 6 bases, leaving 3 bases not matched to a gene. CDR1 is SGHAT, CDR2 FQNNGV, per germline. This CDR3 spans 13 amino acids. The CDR3 spells CASSSQGAGELFF. DNA of the CDR3: TGTGCCAGCAGCAGCCAGGGGGCCGGGGAGCTGTTTTTT.